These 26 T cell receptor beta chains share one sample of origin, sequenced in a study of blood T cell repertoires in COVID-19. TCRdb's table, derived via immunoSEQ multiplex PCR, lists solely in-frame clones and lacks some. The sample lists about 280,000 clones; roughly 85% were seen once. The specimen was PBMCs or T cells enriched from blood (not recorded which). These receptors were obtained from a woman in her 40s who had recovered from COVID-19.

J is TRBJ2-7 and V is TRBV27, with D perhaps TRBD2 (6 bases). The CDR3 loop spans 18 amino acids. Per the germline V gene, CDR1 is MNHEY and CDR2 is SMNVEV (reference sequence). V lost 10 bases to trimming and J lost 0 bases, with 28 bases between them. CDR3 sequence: CATNWTLGGALRSYEQYF. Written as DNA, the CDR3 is TGTGCCACCAATTGGACCCTTGGAGGGGCACTCCGCTCCTACGAGCAGTACTTC.

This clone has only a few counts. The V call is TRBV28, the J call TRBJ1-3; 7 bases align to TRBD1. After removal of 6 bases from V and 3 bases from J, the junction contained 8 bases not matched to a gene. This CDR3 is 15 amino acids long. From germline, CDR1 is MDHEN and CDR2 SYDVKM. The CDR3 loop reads CASRRNRGGGNTIYF. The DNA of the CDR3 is TGTGCCAGCAGAAGAAACAGGGGTGGTGGAAACACCATATATTTT.

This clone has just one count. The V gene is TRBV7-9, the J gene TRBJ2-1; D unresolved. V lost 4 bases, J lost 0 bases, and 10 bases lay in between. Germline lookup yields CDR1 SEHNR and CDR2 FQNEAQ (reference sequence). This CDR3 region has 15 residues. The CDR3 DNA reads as TGTGCCAGCAGCTCCTTCACGAGCTCCTACAATGAGCAGTTCTTC. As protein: CASSSFTSSYNEQFF.

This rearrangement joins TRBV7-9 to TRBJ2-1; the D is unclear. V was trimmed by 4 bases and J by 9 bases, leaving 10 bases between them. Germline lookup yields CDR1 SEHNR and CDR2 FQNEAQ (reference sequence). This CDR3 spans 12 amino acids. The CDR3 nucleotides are TGTGCCAGCAGCTCCCAATCAATTGAGCAGTTCTTC. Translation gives CASSSQSIEQFF.

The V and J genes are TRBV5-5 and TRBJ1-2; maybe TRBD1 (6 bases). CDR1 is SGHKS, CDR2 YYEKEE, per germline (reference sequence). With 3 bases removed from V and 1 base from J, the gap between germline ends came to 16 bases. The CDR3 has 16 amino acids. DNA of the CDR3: TGTGCCAGCAGCTGGGGGGGCCCCGGCGGTAACTATGGCTACACCTTC. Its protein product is CASSWGGPGGNYGYTF.

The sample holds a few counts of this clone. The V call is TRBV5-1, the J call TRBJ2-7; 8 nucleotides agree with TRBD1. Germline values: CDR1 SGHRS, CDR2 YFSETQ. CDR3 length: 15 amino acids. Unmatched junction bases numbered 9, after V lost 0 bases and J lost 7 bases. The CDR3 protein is CASSLGWQGAREQYF. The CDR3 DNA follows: TGCGCCAGCAGCTTGGGTTGGCAGGGGGCGAGGGAGCAGTACTTC.

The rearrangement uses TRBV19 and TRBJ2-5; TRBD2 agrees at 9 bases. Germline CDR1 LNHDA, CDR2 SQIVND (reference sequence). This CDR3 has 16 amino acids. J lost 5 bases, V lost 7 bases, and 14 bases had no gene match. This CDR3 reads CASTLGSAGGPETQYF. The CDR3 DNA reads TGTGCCAGTACCCTCGGTTCGGCGGGAGGGCCGGAGACCCAGTACTTC.

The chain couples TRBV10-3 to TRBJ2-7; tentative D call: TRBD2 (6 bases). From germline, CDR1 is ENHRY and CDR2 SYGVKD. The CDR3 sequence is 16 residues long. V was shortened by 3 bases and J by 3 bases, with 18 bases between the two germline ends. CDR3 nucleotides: TGTGCCATCAGTGACGCCGGTAGTGGGAGGAACTACGAGCAGTACTTC. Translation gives CAISDAGSGRNYEQYF.

DNA of the CDR3: TGTGCCATACAGGGCAATCAGCCCCAGCATTTT. Amino acid sequence: CAIQGNQPQHF. The chain combines TRBV19 with TRBJ1-5; maybe TRBD1 (5 bases). Germline CDR1 and CDR2: LNHDA and SQIVND (reference sequence). Between the trimmed V and J ends, which lost 10 bases and 2 bases, there was a span of 6 bases. The length of the CDR3 is 11 residues.

Here the CDR3 reads CASSLVTTNYGYTF. In DNA, the CDR3 is TGCGCCAGCAGCTTGGTTACTACTAACTATGGCTACACCTTC. The V call is TRBV5-1, the J call TRBJ1-2; D gene uncertain. Germline V lookup: CDR1 SGHRS, CDR2 YFSETQ. The V end lost 0 bases, the J end lost 0 bases, and 6 bases lay between the germline ends. The CDR3 is 14 amino acids.

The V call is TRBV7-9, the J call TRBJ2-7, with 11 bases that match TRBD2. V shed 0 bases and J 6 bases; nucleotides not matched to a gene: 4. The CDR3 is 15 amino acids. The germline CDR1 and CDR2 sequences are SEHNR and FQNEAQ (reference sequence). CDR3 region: CASSLAALAGGEQYF. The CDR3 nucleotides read TGTGCCAGCAGCTTAGCAGCCCTAGCGGGAGGCGAGCAGTACTTC. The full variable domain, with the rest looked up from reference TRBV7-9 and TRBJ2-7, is DTGVSQNPRHKITKRGQNVTFRCDPISEHNRLYWYRQTLGQGPEFLTYFQNEAQLEKSRLLSDRFSAERPKGSFSTLEIQRTEQGDSAMYLCASSLAALAGGEQYFGPGTRLTVT.

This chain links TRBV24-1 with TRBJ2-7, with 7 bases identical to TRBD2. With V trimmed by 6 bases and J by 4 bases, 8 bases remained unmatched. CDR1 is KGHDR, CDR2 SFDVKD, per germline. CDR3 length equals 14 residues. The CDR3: CATSWEGTDYEQYF. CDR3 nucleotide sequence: TGTGCCACCAGTTGGGAGGGGACGGATTACGAGCAGTACTTC.

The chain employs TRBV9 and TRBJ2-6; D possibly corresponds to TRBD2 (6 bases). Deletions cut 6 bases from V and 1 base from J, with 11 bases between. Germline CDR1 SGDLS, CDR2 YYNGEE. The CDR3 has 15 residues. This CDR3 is CASKPGDSGANVLTF. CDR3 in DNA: TGTGCCAGCAAGCCGGGGGATTCTGGGGCCAACGTCCTGACTTTC.

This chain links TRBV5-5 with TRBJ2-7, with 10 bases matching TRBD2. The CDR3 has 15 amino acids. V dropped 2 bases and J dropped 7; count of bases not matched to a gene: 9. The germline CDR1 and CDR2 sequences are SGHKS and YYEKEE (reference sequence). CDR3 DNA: TGTGCCAGCAGCTTAGGGGCTAGCGGGAGTAGGGAGCAGTACTTC. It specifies CASSLGASGSREQYF.

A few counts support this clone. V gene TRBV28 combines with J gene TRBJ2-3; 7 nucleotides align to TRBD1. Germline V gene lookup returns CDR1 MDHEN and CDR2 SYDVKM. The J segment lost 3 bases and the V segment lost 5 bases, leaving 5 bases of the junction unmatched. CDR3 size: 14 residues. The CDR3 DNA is TGTGCCAGCAGTCAAACAGGGGCGACAGATACGCAGTATTTT. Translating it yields CASSQTGATDTQYF.

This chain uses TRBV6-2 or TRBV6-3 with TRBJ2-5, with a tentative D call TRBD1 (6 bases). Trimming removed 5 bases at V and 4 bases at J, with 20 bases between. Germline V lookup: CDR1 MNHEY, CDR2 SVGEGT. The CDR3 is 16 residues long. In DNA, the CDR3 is TGTGCCAGCAGTCCCCCAGGGGCCGGCATTCGAGAGACCCAGTACTTC. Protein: CASSPPGAGIRETQYF.

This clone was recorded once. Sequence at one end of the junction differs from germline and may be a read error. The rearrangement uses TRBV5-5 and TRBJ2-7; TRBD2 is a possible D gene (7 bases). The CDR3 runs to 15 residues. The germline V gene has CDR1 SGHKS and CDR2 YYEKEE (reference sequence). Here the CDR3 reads CASSLAGGHTYEQCF. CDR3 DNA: TGTGCCAGCAGCTTGGCGGGGGGACACACCTACGAGCAGTGCTTC.

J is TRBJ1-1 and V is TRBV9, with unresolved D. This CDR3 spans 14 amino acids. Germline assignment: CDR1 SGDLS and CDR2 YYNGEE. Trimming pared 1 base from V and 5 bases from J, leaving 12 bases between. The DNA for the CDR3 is TGTGCCAGCAGCGTAAGGCAAGCAGGAACTGAAGCTTTCTTT. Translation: CASSVRQAGTEAFF. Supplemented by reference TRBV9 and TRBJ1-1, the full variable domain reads DSGVTQTPKHLITATGQRVTLRCSPRSGDLSVYWYQQSLDQGLQFLIQYYNGEERAKGNILERFSAQQFPDLHSELNLSSLELGDSALYFCASSVRQAGTEAFFGQGTRLTVV.

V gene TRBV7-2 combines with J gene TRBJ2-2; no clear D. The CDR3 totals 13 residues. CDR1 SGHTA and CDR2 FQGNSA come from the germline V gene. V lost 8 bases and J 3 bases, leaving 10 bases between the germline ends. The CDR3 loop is CASGYLDTGELFF. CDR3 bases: TGTGCCAGCGGTTATCTAGACACCGGGGAGCTGTTTTTT.

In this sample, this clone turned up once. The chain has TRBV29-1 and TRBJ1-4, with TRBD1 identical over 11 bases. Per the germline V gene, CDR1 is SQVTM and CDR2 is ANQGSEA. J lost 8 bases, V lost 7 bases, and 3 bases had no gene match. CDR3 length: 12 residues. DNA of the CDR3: TGCAGCGCCGGGACAGGGGGAGAAAAACTGTTTTTT. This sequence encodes CSAGTGGEKLFF. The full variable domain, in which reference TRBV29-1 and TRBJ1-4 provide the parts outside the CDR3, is SAVISQKPSRDICQRGTSLTIQCQVDSQVTMMFWYRQQPGQSLTLIATANQGSEATYESGFVIDKFPISRPNLTFSTLTVSNMSPEDSSIYLCSAGTGGEKLFFGSGTQLSVL.

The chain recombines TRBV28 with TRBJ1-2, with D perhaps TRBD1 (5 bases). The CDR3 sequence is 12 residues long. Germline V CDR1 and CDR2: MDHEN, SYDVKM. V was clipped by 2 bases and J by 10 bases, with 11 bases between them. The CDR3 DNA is TGTGCCAGCAGTTTACTTCAGGGTATCTACACCTTC. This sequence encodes CASSLLQGIYTF.

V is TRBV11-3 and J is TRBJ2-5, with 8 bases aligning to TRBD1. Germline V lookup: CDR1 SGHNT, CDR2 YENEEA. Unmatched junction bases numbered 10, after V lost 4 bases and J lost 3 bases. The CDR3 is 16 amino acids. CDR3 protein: CASSSSFDRGEETQYF. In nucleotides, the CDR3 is TGTGCCAGCAGCTCCTCTTTCGACAGGGGTGAAGAGACCCAGTACTTC.

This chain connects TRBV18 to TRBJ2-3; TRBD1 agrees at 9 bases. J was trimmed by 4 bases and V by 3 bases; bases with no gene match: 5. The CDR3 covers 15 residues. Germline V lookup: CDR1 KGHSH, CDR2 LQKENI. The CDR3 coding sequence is TGTGCCAGCTCACCCCGGGACAGGGCTTCAGATACGCAGTATTTT. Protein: CASSPRDRASDTQYF.

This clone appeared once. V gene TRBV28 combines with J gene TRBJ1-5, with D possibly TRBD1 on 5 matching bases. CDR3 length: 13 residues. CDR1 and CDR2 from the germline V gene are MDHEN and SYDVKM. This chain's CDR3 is CAAWEGQGQPQHF. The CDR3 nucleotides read TGTGCGGCGTGGGAGGGGCAGGGTCAGCCCCAGCATTTT.

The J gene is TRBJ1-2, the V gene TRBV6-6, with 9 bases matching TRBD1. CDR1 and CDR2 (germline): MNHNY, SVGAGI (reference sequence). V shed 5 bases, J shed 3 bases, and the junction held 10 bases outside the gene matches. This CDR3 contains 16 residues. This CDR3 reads CASSQFPGTGHYGYTF. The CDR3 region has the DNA TGTGCCAGCAGTCAATTCCCCGGGACAGGGCACTATGGCTACACCTTC.

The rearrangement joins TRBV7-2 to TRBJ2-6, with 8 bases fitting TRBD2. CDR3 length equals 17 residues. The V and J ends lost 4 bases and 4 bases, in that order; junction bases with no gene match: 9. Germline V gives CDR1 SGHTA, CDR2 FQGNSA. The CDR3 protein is CASSSRGGQSGANVLTF. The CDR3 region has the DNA TGTGCCAGCAGCTCCCGGGGGGGGCAATCCGGGGCCAACGTCCTGACTTTC.